The 11 T cell receptor beta chains reported below all come from one sample, sequenced in a study of human thymus T cells. Corrective heart surgery yielded resections, and these provided the thymus tissue. Assay: immunoSEQ multiplex PCR; the TCRdb copy retains only in-frame clones and omits some. Of 60,000 to 75,000 clones in the sample, approximately 95% are singletons; the top ten hold about 0.032%. Sequencing input: thymus tissue. The source is a girl in the first two years of life with a congenital heart defect but otherwise immunologically healthy.

The V call is TRBV18, the J call TRBJ2-5; the match to TRBD2 covers 7 bases. This CDR3 is 18 amino acids long. V dropped 2 bases and J dropped 0; count of bases not matched to a gene: 12. The germline V gene encodes CDR1 KGHSH and CDR2 LQKENI. The CDR3 DNA sequence: TGTGCCAGCTCACCAAGATTACAGCGGGACCTGTACCAAGAGACCCAGTACTTC. Translating gives CASSPRLQRDLYQETQYF. The entire variable domain, with the rest obtained from reference TRBV18 and TRBJ2-5, is as follows: NAGVMQNPRHLVRRRGQEARLRCSPMKGHSHVYWYRQLPEEGLKFMVYLQKENIIDESGMPKERFSAEFPKEGPSILRIQQVVRGDSAAYFCASSPRLQRDLYQETQYFGPGTRLLVL.

The chain uses TRBV6-1 and TRBJ2-1, with 11 nucleotides matching TRBD2. Germline lookup yields CDR1 MNHNS and CDR2 SASEGT. The CDR3 is 16 amino acids. V lost 0 bases, J lost 8 bases, and 6 bases stayed unmatched. CDR3 sequence reads: CASSEALSGRGDEQFF. DNA of the CDR3: TGTGCCAGCAGTGAAGCCCTTAGCGGGAGGGGGGATGAGCAGTTCTTC.

Details on this clone: The sample contains more than one DNA sequence encoding this CDR3. The chain links TRBV5-1 to TRBJ2-5; perhaps D is TRBD1 or TRBD2 (6 bases each). Germline-derived CDR1 and CDR2 are SGHRS and YFSETQ. The CDR3 is made up of 14 amino acids. The germline V and J ends were trimmed by 0 bases and 4 bases, with 10 bases remaining between them. This CDR3 is CASSLEGGRETQYF. As DNA, the CDR3 is TGCGCCAGCAGCTTGGAGGGGGGAAGAGAGACCCAGTACTTC.

This clone was counted a single time. This chain links TRBV6-5 with TRBJ1-2; 8 bases align to TRBD1. CDR1 MNHEY and CDR2 SVGAGI come from the germline V gene. V trimming: 4 bases; J trimming: 8 bases; junction bases outside the gene matches: 12. The CDR3 spans 15 residues. The CDR3 region has the DNA TGTGCCAGCAGTTTTGACCCAGGGGGCGGGAGAGGCTACACCTTC. It is translated as CASSFDPGGGRGYTF.

The chain has TRBV7-2 and TRBJ1-5; tentatively, D is TRBD1 (6 bases). The CDR3 runs to 16 residues. V lost 3 bases and J lost 5, with 17 bases in between. The germline V gene encodes CDR1 SGHTA and CDR2 FQGNSA. The CDR3 sequence: CASSFLTGPQHQPQHF. As DNA, the CDR3 is TGTGCCAGCAGCTTCCTAACAGGGCCCCAACATCAGCCCCAGCATTTT.

This chain joins TRBV7-2 and TRBJ1-1, with a weak D call TRBD1 (6 bases). With 2 bases removed from V and 0 bases from J, the gap between germline ends came to 16 bases. Germline lookup yields CDR1 SGHTA and CDR2 FQGNSA. The CDR3 consists of 17 residues. CDR3 sequence: CASSLRGGRRMNTEAFF. Written as DNA, the CDR3 is TGTGCCAGCAGCTTACGAGGGGGGAGGCGAATGAACACTGAAGCTTTCTTT.

This chain uses TRBV9 with TRBJ2-7; D remains unclear. The CDR3 is made up of 14 amino acids. V was clipped by 3 bases and J by 1 base, with 11 bases between them. The germline gives CDR1 SGDLS, CDR2 YYNGEE. Here the CDR3 reads CASSAEARSYEQYF. For the CDR3, the DNA is TGTGCCAGCAGCGCCGAGGCCAGGTCCTACGAGCAGTACTTC.

The rearrangement links TRBV29-1 to TRBJ1-2; the D gene is possibly TRBD1 (6 bases). V shed 8 bases and J shed 4 bases, with 20 bases lying between them. This CDR3 region has 14 residues. Germline loops: CDR1 SQVTM, CDR2 ANQGSEA. DNA for the CDR3: TGCAGCTCCCGCGGGGGGGGGCCCGTCTATGGCTACACCTTC. Its translation is CSSRGGGPVYGYTF.

The rearrangement joins TRBV7-2 to TRBJ2-5; TRBD2 is a possible D gene (5 bases). This CDR3 has 16 amino acids. Germline V CDR1 and CDR2: SGHTA, FQGNSA. Trimming removed 5 bases from V and 1 base from J, with 17 bases in between. CDR3 coding DNA: TGTGCCAGCAGCGGATGGCCGGCTAGCTTCCAAGAGACCCAGTACTTC. Its protein is CASSGWPASFQETQYF.

The J gene is TRBJ2-3, the V gene TRBV2, with D perhaps matching TRBD1 (6 bases). Germline assignment: CDR1 SNHLY and CDR2 FYNNEI. This CDR3 is built from 16 residues. V was shortened by 6 bases and J by 4 bases, with 20 bases between the two germline ends. CDR3 DNA: TGTGCCAGCAGCGTAGTCAGGGGAAAGGGAGCAGATACGCAGTATTTT. Translating it yields CASSVVRGKGADTQYF.

The chain joins TRBV9 to TRBJ1-2; TRBD1 might be the D (6 bases). From germline, CDR1 is SGDLS and CDR2 YYNGEE. Trimming stripped 6 bases from V and 4 bases from J, with 10 bases between. CDR3 length equals 12 residues. The CDR3 is CASNGGVYGYTF. As DNA, the CDR3 is TGTGCCAGCAACGGGGGCGTCTATGGCTACACCTTC.